The 14 T cell receptor beta chains presented below share a single source sample, sequenced in a study of T-cell reconstitution after alpha-beta-depleted transplantation in children. Unique molecular identifiers were incorporated into the prepared TCRbeta library. TCRdb ran MiXCR on the PCR reads and lists one entry per CDR3 protein. The table includes 450,000 to 600,000 distinct CDR3 sequences, about a sixth detected once. Source: PBMCs from the stem cell graft donor, taken from the stem cell graft. Receptors originate from a human donor who donated a stem cell graft to a child with acute lymphoblastic leukemia.

This clonotype was found a few times. The chain uses TRBV4-1 and TRBJ2-1; no reliable D call. The V gene lost 0 bases and the J gene lost 8 bases, with 14 bases spanning the gap. The CDR3 contains 15 residues. CDR1 and CDR2 from the germline V gene are MGHRA and YSYEKL. The CDR3 nucleotides are TGCGCCAGCAGCCAAGAGATGGGTGGAATCGATGAGCAGTTCTTC. Translated, it gives CASSQEMGGIDEQFF.

This clonotype was seen only a few times. The V call is TRBV5-1, the J call TRBJ2-1; TRBD1 matches at 9 bases. J was trimmed by 3 bases and V by 6 bases; bases with no gene match: 7. The germline CDR1 and CDR2 sequences are SGHRS and YFSETQ. The CDR3 has 15 amino acids. The CDR3 DNA reads TGCGCCAGCACTCCCGTGACAGGGGGCTACAATGAGCAGTTCTTC. Encoded protein: CASTPVTGGYNEQFF.

The chain has TRBV5-4 and TRBJ2-1; D not certain. This CDR3 is 15 amino acids long. Looked up from germline, CDR1 is SGHNT and CDR2 is YYREEE (reference sequence). Trimming left V 1 base short and J 9 bases short, with 17 bases between. This CDR3 reads CASSLRSGGYGEQFF. In nucleotides, the CDR3 is TGTGCCAGCAGCTTGCGGTCGGGTGGGTACGGTGAGCAGTTCTTC.

The chain combines TRBV20-1 with TRBJ2-7; D is perhaps TRBD1 (6 bases). The length of the CDR3 is 16 residues. Trimming removed 5 bases from V and 2 bases from J, with 22 bases in between. CDR1 and CDR2 (germline): DFQATT, SNEGSKA (reference sequence). The CDR3 region is CSAGHPDRPTPYEQYF. The CDR3 DNA follows: TGCAGTGCTGGCCACCCGGACAGACCGACGCCCTACGAGCAGTACTTC.

This clonotype was counted between two and nine times. The chain is built from TRBV11-1 and TRBJ2-6; 7 bases line up with TRBD2. CDR3 size: 20 residues. Unmatched junction bases numbered 16, after V lost 1 base and J lost 4 bases. Looked up from germline, CDR1 is SGHAT and CDR2 is FQDESV (reference sequence). Here the CDR3 reads CASSLDWTDPGGSGANVLTF. CDR3 in DNA: TGTGCCAGCAGCTTAGACTGGACGGACCCGGGAGGATCCGGGGCCAACGTCCTGACTTTC.

This clonotype appeared a few times. V gene TRBV16 combines with J gene TRBJ2-7, with D uncertain. V was pared by 4 bases and J by 3 bases, with 10 bases between. The CDR3 length is 13 residues. Germline V gene lookup returns CDR1 KGHSY and CDR2 FQNENV. In DNA form, the CDR3 reads TGTGCCAGCAGCCGGTCCGCATACTACGAGCAGTACTTC. Translated, it gives CASSRSAYYEQYF.

This clonotype was observed a few times. The genes are TRBV20-1 and TRBJ2-5; the D gene is possibly TRBD1 (7 bases). The CDR3 loop spans 13 amino acids. Germline V gene sequence: CDR1 DFQATT, CDR2 SNEGSKA (reference sequence). V lost 7 bases and J lost 2, with 14 bases in between. The CDR3 sequence: CSGVRGAQETQYF. The CDR3 DNA reads as TGCAGTGGGGTCAGGGGGGCTCAAGAGACCCAGTACTTC.

This clonotype was seen a few times. The gene calls are TRBV18 and TRBJ1-1, with 10 bases fitting TRBD1. The CDR3 length is 15 residues. Germline values: CDR1 KGHSH, CDR2 LQKENI. V lost 0 bases to trimming and J lost 5 bases; unmatched junction nucleotides: 3. The CDR3 is CASSPPGQGKTEAFF. CDR3 sequence (DNA): TGTGCCAGCTCACCACCGGGACAGGGGAAAACTGAAGCTTTCTTT.

V is TRBV7-9 and J is TRBJ2-7, with D perhaps being TRBD1 or TRBD2 (5 bases each). The length of the CDR3 is 13 residues. Trimming removed 6 bases from V and 2 bases from J, with 11 bases in between. The germline CDR1 and CDR2 sequences are SEHNR and FQNEAQ (reference sequence). DNA of the CDR3: TGTGCCAGCAGACGGGACCCAACCTACGAGCAGTACTTC. Amino acids: CASRRDPTYEQYF.

This clonotype has more than one count but fewer than ten. This chain uses TRBV29-1 with TRBJ2-6; 11 positions agree with TRBD1. The germline V gene encodes CDR1 SQVTM and CDR2 ANQGSEA. With 6 bases clipped from V and 2 bases from J, the junction kept 6 bases outside the gene matches. The length of the CDR3 is 16 residues. In DNA form, the CDR3 reads TGCAGCGTCCGGACAGGGGGCGTTCCTGGGGCCAACGTCCTGACTTTC. As protein: CSVRTGGVPGANVLTF.

J is TRBJ1-1 and V is TRBV4-1, with 12 bases lining up with TRBD1. V shed 1 base and J 4 bases; nucleotides not matched to a gene: 7. Germline lookup yields CDR1 MGHRA and CDR2 YSYEKL. This CDR3 is built from 17 residues. CDR3 sequence: CASSQGGTGGFSTEAFF. The CDR3 DNA is TGCGCCAGCAGCCAAGGCGGGACAGGGGGCTTTAGCACTGAAGCTTTCTTT.

This clonotype has just a few counts. This sequence joins TRBV27 and TRBJ2-3; no definite D call. The CDR3 totals 15 residues. V was pared by 6 bases and J by 2 bases, with 15 bases between. Germline loops: CDR1 MNHEY, CDR2 SMNVEV (reference sequence). The CDR3 sequence: CASSRDGLDTDTQYF. In nucleotides, the CDR3 is TGTGCCAGCAGCAGAGACGGTCTAGACACAGATACGCAGTATTTT.

V and J are TRBV27 and TRBJ1-3; the D gene is possibly TRBD1 (5 bases). Between the trimmed V and J ends, which lost 4 bases and 0 bases, there was a span of 13 bases. The length of the CDR3 is 16 residues. Germline CDR1 is MNHEY and CDR2 is SMNVEV (reference sequence). DNA of the CDR3: TGTGCCAGCAGTTCCCTCCTCGGGGCCTCTGGAAACACCATATATTTT. Translating it yields CASSSLLGASGNTIYF.

This clonotype was recorded at least ten times. The chain recombines TRBV5-1 with TRBJ2-2; D is possibly TRBD1 (8 bases). The CDR3 loop spans 16 amino acids. The V end lost 4 bases, the J end lost 5 bases, and 18 bases lay between the germline ends. From germline, CDR1 is SGHRS and CDR2 YFSETQ. CDR3 loop: CASSLPDRGGTGELFF. The DNA for the CDR3 is TGCGCCAGCAGCCTACCCGACAGGGGAGGGACCGGGGAGCTGTTTTTT. Together with reference TRBV5-1 and TRBJ2-2, the CDR3 gives the full variable domain: KAGVTQTPRYLIKTRGQQVTLSCSPISGHRSVSWYQQTPGQGLQFLFEYFSETQRNKGNFPGRFSGRQFSNSRSEMNVSTLELGDSALYLCASSLPDRGGTGELFFGEGSRLTVL.